The next 23 T cell receptor beta chains were all read from a single sample in a study of T cells in localized non-small cell lung cancer. The protocol was immunoSEQ multiplex PCR, while the TCRdb copy is restricted to in-frame clones and leaves out a portion. This table has around 2,000 clones, about 38% appearing once. The input for sequencing was lung tumor tissue, taken before any cancer treatment. These receptors were taken from a female donor of 60 years or more with stage I lung adenocarcinoma.

V and J are TRBV27 and TRBJ1-1, with 7 nucleotides matching TRBD1. This CDR3 spans 19 amino acids. Germline V CDR1 and CDR2: MNHEY, SMNVEV (reference sequence). J was trimmed by 0 bases and V by 5 bases; bases with no gene match: 18. The CDR3 region has the DNA TGTGCCAGCAGTCCCTACGGTTATTCAGGACAGGCAATGAACACTGAAGCTTTCTTT. Protein sequence: CASSPYGYSGQAMNTEAFF.

For the CDR3, the DNA is TGTGCCAGTAGCCCTACCAGGACAGGGCCTTATCAGCCCCAGCATTTT. Protein: CASSPTRTGPYQPQHF. The chain uses TRBV19 and TRBJ1-5; 8 bases are a match to TRBD1. Trimming took 6 bases from V and 5 from J; bases not matched to a gene: 12. The CDR3 runs 16 residues. Germline V gene data show CDR1 as LNHDA and CDR2 as SQIVND (reference sequence).

V is TRBV6-7 and J is TRBJ2-7, with a tentative D call TRBD2 (7 bases). TRBV6-7 is identified as an open reading frame with a role that is uncertain. CDR3 length: 15 residues. CDR3 sequence: CTSSEEEGGPSEQYV. The CDR3, as DNA: TGTACCAGCAGTGAAGAAGAGGGGGGGCCCTCCGAGCAGTACGTC.

The table lists this clone with a few counts. The chain carries TRBV19 and TRBJ1-5; TRBD1 might be the D (5 bases). The V gene lost 0 bases and the J gene lost 7 bases, with 10 bases spanning the gap. CDR1 LNHDA and CDR2 SQIVND come from the germline V gene (reference sequence). The CDR3 spans 14 residues. CDR3 in DNA: TGTGCCAGTAGTATAGATGTGCAGGGACAGCCCCAGCATTTT. Its translation: CASSIDVQGQPQHF.

CDR3 nucleotide sequence: TGTGCCAGTAGTATAAAGGCAAACACCATATATTTT. Translation gives CASSIKANTIYF. The chain combines TRBV19 with TRBJ1-3; D not certain. The CDR3 spans 12 residues. The V gene's germline CDR1 is LNHDA and CDR2 SQIVND (reference sequence). The V and J ends lost 2 bases and 6 bases respectively, with 5 bases between them.

This clone has more than one count but fewer than ten. The V gene is TRBV6-8, the J gene TRBJ1-1; 8 bases are a match to TRBD1. Trimming removed 0 bases from V and 3 bases from J; junction bases left unmatched: 15. Germline V gene sequence: CDR1 MNHGY, CDR2 SAAAGT. The CDR3 sequence is 19 residues long. CDR3 sequence (DNA): TGTGCCAGCAGTTACTCATTTCACGGTCAGGGGGCTACGTACACTGAAGCTTTCTTT. It translates to CASSYSFHGQGATYTEAFF.

The CDR3 nucleotides read TGTGCCAGTACCCAGATCGGGGAGAGGAACATTCAGTACTTC. The encoded protein is CASTQIGERNIQYF. The chain combines TRBV19 with TRBJ2-4; TRBD2 might be the D (5 bases). Germline V gene sequence: CDR1 LNHDA, CDR2 SQIVND (reference sequence). The CDR3 covers 14 residues. Trimming took 7 bases from V and 7 from J, leaving 17 bases between them.

V gene TRBV6-1 combines with J gene TRBJ2-7; the D gene is possibly TRBD1 (5 bases). The CDR3 has 14 amino acids. V dropped 0 bases and J dropped 7 bases, with 13 bases sitting between them. CDR1 and CDR2 (germline): MNHNS, SASEGT. The CDR3 loop is CASSEAGRGFEQYV. CDR3 nucleotides: TGTGCCAGCAGTGAAGCTGGAAGGGGCTTTGAGCAGTACGTC.

The CDR3 loop is CASGPPPVWGNTIYF. The CDR3 DNA sequence: TGTGCCAGCGGACCCCCGCCGGTGTGGGGAAACACCATATATTTT. The chain joins TRBV28 to TRBJ1-3; D is uncertain. The V end lost 8 bases, the J end lost 4 bases, and 18 bases lay between the germline ends. This CDR3 spans 15 amino acids. Germline-derived CDR1 and CDR2 are MDHEN and SYDVKM.

By share of the sample, this clone is large. The rearrangement links TRBV19 to TRBJ1-5; TRBD1 agrees at 7 bases. Trimming at V came to 6 bases and at J to 3 bases, leaving 8 bases not matched to a gene. Germline lookup yields CDR1 LNHDA and CDR2 SQIVND (reference sequence). The CDR3 length is 15 residues. This chain's CDR3 is CASRGRDRTNQPQHF. The DNA of the CDR3 is TGTGCCAGTAGAGGACGGGACAGAACCAATCAGCCCCAGCATTTT.

J is TRBJ2-3 and V is TRBV19, with 12 bases fitting TRBD1. CDR1 and CDR2 from the germline V gene are LNHDA and SQIVND (reference sequence). The CDR3 loop spans 16 amino acids. The V and J ends lost 6 bases and 6 bases, in that order; junction bases with no gene match: 10. The CDR3 DNA follows: TGTGCCAGTAGAGAGCCGGGACAGGGGGCTAAGGATACGCAGTATTTT. The encoded protein is CASREPGQGAKDTQYF.

This clone rates as medium-sized. An ambiguous or unread base is present, and the residue it codes for is denoted X. This rearrangement joins TRBV11-3 to TRBJ2-2; possible D gene TRBD2, 7 bases. The CDR3 is made up of 20 amino acids. Germline CDR1 and CDR2: SGHNT and YENEEA. V was shortened by 3 bases and J by 0 bases, with 23 bases between the two germline ends. The CDR3 DNA reads TGTGCCAGCAGCTTGGGGAGGKGGGCGGGGGCCCCGACGAACACCGGGGAGCTGTTTTTT. Its protein is CASSLGRXAGAPTNTGELFF.

By sample share, this clone is medium-sized. This rearrangement joins TRBV11-3 to TRBJ2-5; the match to TRBD1 covers 7 bases. CDR3 length: 15 amino acids. Germline lookup yields CDR1 SGHNT and CDR2 YENEEA. J was trimmed by 4 bases and V by 4 bases; bases with no gene match: 9. The CDR3 here is CASSSQPQGVETQYF. Written as DNA, the CDR3 is TGTGCCAGCAGCTCCCAACCGCAGGGGGTAGAGACCCAGTACTTC.

This clone was recorded a few times. The rearrangement uses TRBV19 and TRBJ1-2; D not resolved. V was cut by 3 bases and J by 1 base, with 6 bases left in between. This CDR3 is built from 13 residues. The V gene's germline CDR1 is LNHDA and CDR2 SQIVND (reference sequence). This chain's CDR3 is CASSIADNYGYTF. CDR3 DNA sequence: TGTGCCAGTAGTATTGCCGATAACTATGGCTACACCTTC.

In this sample, this clone is hyperexpanded. The J gene is TRBJ2-6, the V gene TRBV6-8, with 10 bases lining up with TRBD1. The V and J ends lost 5 bases and 0 bases, in that order; junction bases with no gene match: 7. This CDR3 comprises 18 residues. Germline V gene data show CDR1 as MNHGY and CDR2 as SAAAGT. CDR3 in DNA: TGTGCCAGCAGTCAGGAGACAGGGGGCGACTCTGGGGCCAACGTCCTGACTTTC. Amino acid sequence: CASSQETGGDSGANVLTF.

The chain couples TRBV12-2 to TRBJ2-3; the table's TRBD1 call for D was not verified on the DNA. TRBV12-2 is deemed a pseudogene. The CDR3 runs to 16 residues. The CDR3 DNA reads TGTGCCAACGACAAGGTTCGGACAACGACCACAGATACGCAGTATTTT. It yields the protein CANDKVRTTTTDTQYF.

In its sample, this clone was seen a few times. The CDR3 sequence is CASSSGTSGFPPPYNEQFF. The CDR3 bases are TGTGCCAGCAGCTCCGGGACTAGCGGGTTCCCACCTCCCTACAATGAGCAGTTCTTC. This sequence joins TRBV7-6 and TRBJ2-1; the match to TRBD2 covers 12 bases. CDR1 is SGHVS and CDR2 is FNYEAQ in the germline V gene. V was pared by 4 bases and J by 2 bases, with 12 bases of the junction left unmatched. The CDR3 has 19 amino acids.

By sample fraction, this clone is medium-sized. The V and J genes are TRBV9 and TRBJ1-1; D is uncertain. The ends were cut back, 4 bases at V and 0 bases at J, with 16 bases in the middle. This CDR3 comprises 16 residues. Germline V gives CDR1 SGDLS, CDR2 YYNGEE. The CDR3: CASSTGLGEMNTEAFF. The CDR3 DNA follows: TGTGCCAGCAGCACGGGGTTGGGAGAAATGAACACTGAAGCTTTCTTT.

This rearrangement joins TRBV28 to TRBJ1-2, with TRBD1 identical over 7 bases. CDR3 length: 15 residues. CDR1 is MDHEN and CDR2 is SYDVKM in the germline V gene. Unmatched junction bases numbered 8, after V lost 5 bases and J lost 2 bases. The CDR3 DNA sequence: TGTGCCAGCAGTCCTGCACTACAGGGGAACTATGGCTACACCTTC. This gives the protein CASSPALQGNYGYTF.

This clone ranks as large. The CDR3 is CASSYSGFQGNEKLFF. CDR3 nucleotides: TGTGCCAGCAGTTACTCTGGATTCCAGGGGAATGAAAAACTGTTTTTT. The J gene is TRBJ1-4, the V gene TRBV6-8; possibly TRBD1 for D (6 bases). The V end was cut by 0 bases, the J end by 5 bases, with 13 bases between. CDR1 is MNHGY and CDR2 is SAAAGT in the germline V gene. This CDR3 has 16 amino acids.

This clone ranks as large. The chain recombines TRBV19 with TRBJ1-4; D gene unclear. The CDR3 runs 15 residues. Trimming shortened V by 5 bases and J by 0 bases, and 10 bases separated the two germline ends. CDR1 is LNHDA and CDR2 is SQIVND in the germline V gene (reference sequence). This CDR3 is CASSAGVATNEKLFF. CDR3 in DNA: TGTGCCAGTAGTGCCGGTGTCGCAACTAATGAAAAACTGTTTTTT.

This chain links TRBV28 with TRBJ1-2; no reliable D call. CDR1 and CDR2 from the germline V gene are MDHEN and SYDVKM. V lost 7 bases and J lost 6, with 21 bases in between. The CDR3 runs 15 residues. The CDR3 DNA reads TGTGCCAGCAATGACCTACCCGAGCGGACGAATGGCTACACCTTC. It is translated as CASNDLPERTNGYTF.

The gene calls are TRBV12-5 and TRBJ2-1; D remains ambiguous. CDR3 length equals 13 residues. Germline V gives CDR1 LGHNT, CDR2 FRNRAP. The V end lost 1 base, the J end lost 6 bases, and 7 bases lay between the germline ends. CDR3 residues: CASGLGQLNEQFF. The CDR3 DNA is TGTGCTAGTGGTTTGGGCCAGCTCAATGAGCAGTTCTTC.